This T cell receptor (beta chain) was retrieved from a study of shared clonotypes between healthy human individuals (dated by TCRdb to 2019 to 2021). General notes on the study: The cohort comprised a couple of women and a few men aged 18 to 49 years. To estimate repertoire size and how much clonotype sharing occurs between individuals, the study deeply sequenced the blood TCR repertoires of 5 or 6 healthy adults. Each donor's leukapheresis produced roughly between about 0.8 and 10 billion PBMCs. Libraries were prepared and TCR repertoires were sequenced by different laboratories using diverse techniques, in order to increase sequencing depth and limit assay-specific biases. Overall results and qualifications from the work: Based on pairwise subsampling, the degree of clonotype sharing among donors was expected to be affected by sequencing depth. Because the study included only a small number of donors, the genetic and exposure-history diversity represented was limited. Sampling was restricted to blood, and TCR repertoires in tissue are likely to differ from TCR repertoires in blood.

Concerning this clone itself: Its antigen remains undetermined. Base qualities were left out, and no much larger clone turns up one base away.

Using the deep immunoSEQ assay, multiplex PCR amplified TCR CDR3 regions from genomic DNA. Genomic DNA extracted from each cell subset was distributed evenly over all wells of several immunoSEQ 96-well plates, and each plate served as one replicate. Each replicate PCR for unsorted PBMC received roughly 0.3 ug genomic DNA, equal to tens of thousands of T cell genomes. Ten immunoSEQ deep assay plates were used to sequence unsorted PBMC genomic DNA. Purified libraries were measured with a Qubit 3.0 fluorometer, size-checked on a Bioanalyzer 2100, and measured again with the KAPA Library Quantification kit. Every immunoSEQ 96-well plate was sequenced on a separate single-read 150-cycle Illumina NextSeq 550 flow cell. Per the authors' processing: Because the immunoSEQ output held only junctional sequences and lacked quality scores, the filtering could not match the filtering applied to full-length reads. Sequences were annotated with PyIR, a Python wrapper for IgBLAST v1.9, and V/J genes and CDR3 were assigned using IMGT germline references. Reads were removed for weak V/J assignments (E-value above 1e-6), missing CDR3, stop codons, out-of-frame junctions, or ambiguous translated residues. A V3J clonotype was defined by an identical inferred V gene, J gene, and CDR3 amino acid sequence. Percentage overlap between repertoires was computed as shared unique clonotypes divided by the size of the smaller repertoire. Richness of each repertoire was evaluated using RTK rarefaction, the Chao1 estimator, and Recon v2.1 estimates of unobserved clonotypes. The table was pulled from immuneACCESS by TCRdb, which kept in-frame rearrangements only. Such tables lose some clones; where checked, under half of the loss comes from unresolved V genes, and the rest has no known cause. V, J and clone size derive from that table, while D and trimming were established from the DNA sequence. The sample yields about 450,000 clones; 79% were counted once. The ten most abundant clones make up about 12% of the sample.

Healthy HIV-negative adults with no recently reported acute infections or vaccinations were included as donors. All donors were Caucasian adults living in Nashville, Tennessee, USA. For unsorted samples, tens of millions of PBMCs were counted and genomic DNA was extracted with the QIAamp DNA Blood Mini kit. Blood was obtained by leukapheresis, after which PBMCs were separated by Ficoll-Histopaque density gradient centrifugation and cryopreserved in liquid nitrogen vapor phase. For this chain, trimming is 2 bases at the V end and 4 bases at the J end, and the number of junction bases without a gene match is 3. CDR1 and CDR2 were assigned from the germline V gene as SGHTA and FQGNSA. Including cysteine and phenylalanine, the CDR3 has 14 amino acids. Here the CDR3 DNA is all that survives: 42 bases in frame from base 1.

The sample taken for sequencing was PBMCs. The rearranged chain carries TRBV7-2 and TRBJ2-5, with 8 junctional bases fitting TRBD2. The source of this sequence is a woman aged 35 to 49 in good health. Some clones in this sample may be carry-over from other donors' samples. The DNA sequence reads TGTGCCAGCAGCTTATCGGGGGGGTCAGAGACCCAGTACTTC. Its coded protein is CASSLSGGSETQYF.